This entry concerns a single TCR beta chain. The sorted-subset replicate PCRs were given about 210 ng DNA, which is tens of thousands of T cell genomes. The table came from immunoSEQ multiplex PCR; TCRdb's copy has only in-frame clones and leaves some out. Among hundreds of thousands of clones, 74% were seen once, and the ten largest hold approximately 1.7%. This sample is part of a study of shared clonotypes between healthy human individuals. Study overall: Each donor's CD8 memory used one plate, CD8 naive two, each CD4 subset three.

The V gene lost 2 bases and the J gene lost 5 bases, with 9 bases spanning the gap. CDR3 length: 13 amino acids. Germline V gene lookup returns CDR1 MNHEY and CDR2 SMNVEV (reference sequence). All donors qualified as healthy HIV-negative adults and had experienced no recent acute infections or vaccinations. A CD45RA-negative memory subset and a CD45RA+ naive subset were separated from the CD4+ cells. The chain has TRBV27 and TRBJ1-1; maybe TRBD1 (5 bases). The sample taken for sequencing was memory CD4+ T cells sorted from blood. Noted subset: CD45RA-negative fraction. The sequence was collected from a woman aged 30 to 39 in good health. The CDR3 loop reads CASSLIRQTEAFF. In nucleotides, the CDR3 is TGTGCCAGCAGTTTAATAAGACAGACTGAAGCTTTCTTT.